This T cell receptor beta chain was retrieved from a study of control samples from healthy donors and cancer patients. This CDR3 is 16 amino acids long. Germline V gives CDR1 MDHEN, CDR2 SYDVKM. Trimming left V 7 bases short and J 0 bases short, with 16 bases between. Using immunoSEQ multiplex PCR, the repertoire was profiled, and TCRdb retains in-frame clones only, with some absent. The sample yields around 180,000 clones, approximately 86% seen once. This clone was counted between two and nine times. The source is a woman in her twenties or thirties in good health. The sample taken for sequencing was blood. The V and J genes are TRBV28 and TRBJ1-5; D not certain. The CDR3 nucleotides read TGTGCCAGCACCCCTCCATACGGCCATAGCAATCAGCCCCAGCATTTT. Protein: CASTPPYGHSNQPQHF.